One sample yielded the 9 T cell receptor beta chains listed below, sequenced in a study of blood T cell repertoires in COVID-19. Only in-frame clones appear in the TCRdb table, and some are missing; sequencing was by immunoSEQ multiplex PCR. The table includes about 210,000 clones, around 80% detected once. The sample was peripheral blood. Receptors originate from a woman between 45 and 65 years old with acute or convalescent COVID-19.

This clone was counted once. This rearrangement joins TRBV12-5 to TRBJ1-1, with 11 bases aligning to TRBD1. This CDR3 is 17 amino acids long. Per germline, CDR1 LGHNT and CDR2 FRNRAP. J gave up 1 base and V 1 base, and 5 bases lay outside the gene matches. The CDR3 nucleotides read TGTGCTAGTGGTTTGGCATCCGGGACAGGGGGGAACACTGAAGCTTTCTTT. Its translation: CASGLASGTGGNTEAFF.

This clone was seen at least ten times. CDR3: CASSFAGYGYTF. CDR3 DNA: TGTGCCAGCAGCTTCGCAGGGTATGGCTACACCTTC. The rearrangement joins TRBV12-3 or TRBV12-4 to TRBJ1-2, with D perhaps matching TRBD1 (5 bases). The CDR3 covers 12 residues. V was cut by 6 bases and J by 5 bases, with 10 bases left in between.

This clone came up once. The genes are TRBV24-1 and TRBJ2-3, with D possibly matching TRBD1 (5 bases). This CDR3 contains 15 residues. Germline loops: CDR1 KGHDR, CDR2 SFDVKD. Trimming stripped 3 bases from V and 5 bases from J, with 14 bases between. CDR3 sequence (DNA): TGTGCCACCAGTGATCCCCTCCGGACACGAGATACGCAGTATTTT. Translated, it gives CATSDPLRTRDTQYF.

The chain uses TRBV19 and TRBJ1-1; weak D call: TRBD1 (5 bases). The germline V gene encodes CDR1 LNHDA and CDR2 SQIVND (reference sequence). The CDR3 runs to 14 residues. V lost 1 base and J 3 bases, leaving 9 bases between the germline ends. Here the CDR3 DNA reads TGTGCCAGTAGTATAGTAGACAGCTACACTGAAGCTTTCTTT. Translating gives CASSIVDSYTEAFF.

The rearrangement links TRBV11-2 to TRBJ2-7, with 7 bases lining up with TRBD2. The CDR3 is 17 amino acids. Looked up from germline, CDR1 is SGHAT and CDR2 is FQNNGV. V was pared by 2 bases and J by 4 bases, with 14 bases of the junction left unmatched. The DNA of the CDR3 is TGTGCCAGCAGCTTATCCCCACGCGGGAGTACGGATTACGAGCAGTACTTC. Amino acid sequence: CASSLSPRGSTDYEQYF.

The rearrangement uses TRBV10-1 and TRBJ2-2; TRBD1 might be the D (5 bases). This CDR3 contains 16 residues. The V and J ends lost 0 bases and 6 bases respectively, with 14 bases between them. CDR1 and CDR2 from the germline V gene are WNHNN and SYGVQD (reference sequence). The CDR3 loop is CASSESTVKGPGELFF. Written as DNA, the CDR3 is TGCGCCAGCAGTGAGTCGACAGTTAAGGGCCCCGGGGAGCTGTTTTTT.

This chain connects TRBV4-1 to TRBJ2-5; D gene uncertain. CDR3 length: 17 amino acids. The germline CDR1 and CDR2 sequences are MGHRA and YSYEKL. Trimming pared 1 base from V and 2 bases from J, leaving 17 bases between. The CDR3 is CASSQGFQSVVQETQYF. The CDR3 DNA is TGCGCCAGCAGCCAAGGTTTCCAGTCCGTCGTTCAAGAGACCCAGTACTTC.

This rearrangement joins TRBV12-2 to TRBJ2-6; the D call of TRBD2 is as the table states it, not checked on the DNA. TRBV12-2 is annotated as a pseudogene. This CDR3 spans 16 amino acids. The CDR3 DNA sequence: TGTGCAAGTCGCCCCAAAGGAGGGGCAGGGGCCAACGTCCTGACTTTC. Translation gives CASRPKGGAGANVLTF.

The sample holds a few counts of this clone. This rearrangement joins TRBV2 to TRBJ2-2; 9 bases are a match to TRBD1. CDR3 length: 15 amino acids. V lost 7 bases to trimming and J lost 6 bases; unmatched junction nucleotides: 9. CDR1 and CDR2 from the germline V gene are SNHLY and FYNNEI. CDR3 in DNA: TGTGCCAGCATATGGGACAGGGTTGCCTCCGGGGAGCTGTTTTTT. Translated: CASIWDRVASGELFF.